Sequencing of this T cell receptor (beta chain) was carried out in a study of blood T cell repertoires in COVID-19. Authors' methods: Amplifying reference gene primers gave estimates of nucleated cell counts. Using immunoSEQ multiplex PCR, the repertoire was profiled, and TCRdb retains in-frame clones only, with some absent. Clone size and V and J calls were adopted from that table, with D and trimming inferred from the DNA. The profile shows about 100,000 clones, 70% to 90% of them singletons. Germline V gene data show CDR1 as MNHEY and CDR2 as SVGAGI. Trimming took 6 bases from V and 7 from J, leaving 15 bases between them. The CDR3 spans 13 residues.

Specimen: peripheral blood. The clonotype comes from a human donor in a cohort sampled during active COVID-19. The chain is built from TRBV6-5 and TRBJ1-2; tentatively, D is TRBD1 (6 bases). CDR3 sequence: CASRRTGSAGYTF. Here the CDR3 DNA reads TGTGCCAGCAGACGAACAGGGTCAGCTGGCTACACCTTC.